The 5 T cell receptor beta chains reported below all come from one sample, sequenced in a study of T cells in localized non-small cell lung cancer. Method: immunoSEQ multiplex PCR; TCRdb's copy keeps in-frame clones and lacks some. This sample has roughly 25,000 clones, with about 88% found just once. The sample was peripheral blood, taken before any cancer treatment. The receptors derive from a female donor older than 55 with stage II squamous cell lung carcinoma.

This rearrangement joins TRBV6-6 to TRBJ1-5; 8 bases are a match to TRBD1. After removal of 5 bases from V and 8 bases from J, the junction contained 11 bases not matched to a gene. The length of the CDR3 is 15 residues. Germline lookup yields CDR1 MNHNY and CDR2 SVGAGI (reference sequence). CDR3 nucleotide sequence: TGTGCCAGCAGTATCGAAGGACAGGGTGTAAAGCCCCAGCATTTT. Translated, it gives CASSIEGQGVKPQHF.

The rearrangement joins TRBV6-1 to TRBJ1-1, with a weak D call TRBD1 (6 bases). Trimming cost V 7 bases and J 5 bases, with 14 bases left between them. The CDR3 extends over 13 amino acids. Germline values: CDR1 MNHNS, CDR2 SASEGT. CDR3 amino acids: CASKTGQGTEAFF. The CDR3, as DNA: TGTGCCAGCAAAACAGGGCAAGGTACTGAAGCTTTCTTT.

This clone was seen just once. This chain connects TRBV5-1 to TRBJ1-1, with 7 bases identical to TRBD1. Germline V gene data show CDR1 as SGHRS and CDR2 as YFSETQ. V shed 4 bases, J shed 2 bases, and the junction held 17 bases outside the gene matches. The CDR3 consists of 18 residues. CDR3 amino acids: CASSTLSTGGGENTEAFF. CDR3 coding DNA: TGCGCCAGCAGCACCCTGAGCACGGGAGGGGGCGAAAACACTGAAGCTTTCTTT.

The chain couples TRBV11-3 to TRBJ1-5; tentatively, D is TRBD1 (5 bases). Germline V gene data show CDR1 as SGHNT and CDR2 as YENEEA. The length of the CDR3 is 12 residues. Deletions cut 2 bases from V and 8 bases from J, with 7 bases between. The CDR3 reads CASSLKGEPQHF. The DNA for the CDR3 is TGTGCCAGCAGCTTAAAAGGGGAGCCCCAGCATTTT.

V is TRBV30 and J is TRBJ2-7; the D is unclear. The germline V gene encodes CDR1 GTSNPN and CDR2 SVGIG (reference sequence). The CDR3 runs 16 residues. Trimming removed 4 bases at V and 0 bases at J, with 19 bases between. CDR3 sequence (DNA): TGTGCCTGGACTTCGCCCGGTGGTTCCCGCTCCTACGAGCAGTACTTC. Protein sequence: CAWTSPGGSRSYEQYF.